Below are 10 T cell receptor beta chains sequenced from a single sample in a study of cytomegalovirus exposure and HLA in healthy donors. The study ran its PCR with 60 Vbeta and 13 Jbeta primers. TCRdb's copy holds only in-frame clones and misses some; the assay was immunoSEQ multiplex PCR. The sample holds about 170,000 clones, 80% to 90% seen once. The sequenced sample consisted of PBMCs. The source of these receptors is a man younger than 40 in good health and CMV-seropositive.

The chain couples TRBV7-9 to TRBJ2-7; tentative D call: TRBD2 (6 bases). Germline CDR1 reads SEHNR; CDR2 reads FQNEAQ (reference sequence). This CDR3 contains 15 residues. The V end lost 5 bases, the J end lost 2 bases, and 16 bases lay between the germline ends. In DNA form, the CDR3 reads TGTGCCAGCAGCCAAGCTCAGCGGGCGGCCTACGAGCAGTACTTC. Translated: CASSQAQRAAYEQYF.

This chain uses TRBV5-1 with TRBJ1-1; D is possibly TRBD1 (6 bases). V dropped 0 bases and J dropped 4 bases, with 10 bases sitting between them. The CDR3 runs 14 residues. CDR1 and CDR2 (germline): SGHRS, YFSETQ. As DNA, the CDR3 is TGCGCCAGCAGCTTGGAGGTGGGGGCCACTGAAGCTTTCTTT. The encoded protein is CASSLEVGATEAFF.

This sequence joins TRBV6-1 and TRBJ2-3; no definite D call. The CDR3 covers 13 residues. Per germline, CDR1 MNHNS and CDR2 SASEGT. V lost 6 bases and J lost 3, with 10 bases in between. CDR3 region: CASRRTRTDTQYF. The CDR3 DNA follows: TGTGCCAGCAGACGCACTCGGACAGATACGCAGTATTTT.

CDR3 in DNA: TGCGCCAGCAGCCGCCTGACAGATACTAGCACAGATACGCAGTATTTT. Amino acid sequence: CASSRLTDTSTDTQYF. The V gene is TRBV4-3, the J gene TRBJ2-3; the D gene is possibly TRBD1 (5 bases). Germline V gives CDR1 LGHNA, CDR2 YSLEER. V lost 4 bases and J 0 bases, leaving 14 bases between the germline ends. The CDR3 is 16 residues long.

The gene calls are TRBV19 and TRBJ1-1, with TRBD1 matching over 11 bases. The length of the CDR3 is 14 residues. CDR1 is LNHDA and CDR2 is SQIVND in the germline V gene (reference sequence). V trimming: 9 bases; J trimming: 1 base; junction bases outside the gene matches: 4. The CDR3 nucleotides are TGTGCCAGCAGGACAGGGGGCCCGAACACTGAAGCTTTCTTT. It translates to CASRTGGPNTEAFF.

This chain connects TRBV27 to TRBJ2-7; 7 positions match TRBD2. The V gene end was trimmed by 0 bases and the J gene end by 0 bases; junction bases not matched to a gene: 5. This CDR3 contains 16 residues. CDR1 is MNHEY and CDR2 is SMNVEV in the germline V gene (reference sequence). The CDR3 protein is CASSLSLAWSSYEQYF. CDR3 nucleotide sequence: TGTGCCAGCAGTTTATCACTAGCGTGGAGCTCCTACGAGCAGTACTTC.

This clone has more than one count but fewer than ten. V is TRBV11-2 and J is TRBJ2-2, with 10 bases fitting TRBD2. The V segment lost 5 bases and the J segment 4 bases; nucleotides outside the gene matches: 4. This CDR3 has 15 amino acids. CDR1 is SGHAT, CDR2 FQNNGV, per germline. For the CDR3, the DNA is TGTGCCAGCAGCATGAGACTAGCGGGCACCGGGGAGCTGTTTTTT. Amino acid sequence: CASSMRLAGTGELFF.

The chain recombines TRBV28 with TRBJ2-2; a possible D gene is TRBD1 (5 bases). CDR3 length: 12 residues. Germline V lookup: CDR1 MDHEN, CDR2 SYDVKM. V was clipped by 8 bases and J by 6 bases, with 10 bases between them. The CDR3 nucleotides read TGTGCCAGCCAGGGAAGCGCCGGGGAGCTGTTTTTT. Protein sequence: CASQGSAGELFF.

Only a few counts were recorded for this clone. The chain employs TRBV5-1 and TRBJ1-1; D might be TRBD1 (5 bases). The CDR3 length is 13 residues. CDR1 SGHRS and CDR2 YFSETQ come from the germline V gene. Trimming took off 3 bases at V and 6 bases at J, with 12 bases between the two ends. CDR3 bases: TGCGCCAGCAGCTACACGACAGACGCTGAAGCTTTCTTT. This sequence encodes CASSYTTDAEAFF. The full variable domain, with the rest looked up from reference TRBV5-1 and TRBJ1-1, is KAGVTQTPRYLIKTRGQQVTLSCSPISGHRSVSWYQQTPGQGLQFLFEYFSETQRNKGNFPGRFSGRQFSNSRSEMNVSTLELGDSALYLCASSYTTDAEAFFGQGTRLTVV.

CDR3 loop: CASSPRDFRGGEQFF. The CDR3 nucleotides are TGTGCCAGCAGTCCCCGGGACTTTAGGGGGGGTGAGCAGTTCTTC. The genes are TRBV27 and TRBJ2-1, with D maybe TRBD2 (7 bases). The CDR3 has 15 amino acids. CDR1 is MNHEY, CDR2 SMNVEV, per germline (reference sequence). V was trimmed by 5 bases and J by 9 bases, leaving 20 bases between them.